The present T cell receptor beta chain was sequenced within a study of blood T cell repertoires in COVID-19. Repertoires were generated with immunoSEQ multiplex PCR, while TCRdb's copy carries only in-frame clones and drops some. The sample has about 170,000 clones, around nine tenths seen once. Germline V CDR1 and CDR2: MDHEN, SYDVKM. This CDR3 contains 15 residues. Germline trimming cut 5 bases from V and 7 bases from J; bases unmatched to any gene: 11. Participant-reported clinical history was the basis for cohort assignment. Each recovered donor of Cohort 3 presented with two negative PCRs, clearance, or symptom resolution.

The chain joins TRBV28 to TRBJ1-5; 7 bases map to TRBD1. Material for sequencing was PBMCs or T cells enriched from blood (not recorded which). The receptor's source is a woman aged 18-29 years who had recovered from COVID-19. CDR3 residues: CASSPPTGWGQPQHF. CDR3 bases: TGTGCCAGCAGTCCCCCGACAGGGTGGGGGCAGCCCCAGCATTTT.